These T cell receptor beta chains were read from a single sample in a study of type 1 regulatory T cells. These TCRs are of unknown antigen specificity. MiXCR, applied by TCRdb to the reads, yields one record per CDR3 protein. Of about 67,000 distinct CDR3 sequences in the sample, just under 50% were seen once. The sample was cultured non-Tr1 T cells, either the whole culture or a sorted T cell fraction (not recorded which). Source of these receptors: a human donor in good health. Each CDR3 is given with its conserved first and last residue. D genes are given only for firm matches. Clone size is shown for a subset of rows, as once, few, many or a class of expanded clone.

v_call: TRBV4-3
clone_size: .
cdr3_length: 16
d_call: .
j_call: TRBJ2-6
cdr3_aa: CASSQDRYPGANVLTF
cdr3_nt: TGCGCCAGCAGCCAAGATCGTTACCCTGGGGCCAACGTCCTGACTTTC

v_call: TRBV7-9
clone_size: once
cdr3_length: 14
d_call: .
j_call: TRBJ2-7
cdr3_aa: CASSFGDPDYEQYF
cdr3_nt: TGTGCCAGCAGCTTTGGGGACCCCGACTACGAGCAGTACTTC

v_call: TRBV7-2
clone_size: few
cdr3_length: 15
d_call: TRBD1
j_call: TRBJ2-7
cdr3_aa: CASSWDRGMSYEQYF
cdr3_nt: TGTGCCAGCAGCTGGGACAGGGGGATGTCCTACGAGCAGTACTTC

v_call: TRBV5-1
clone_size: .
cdr3_length: 15
d_call: .
j_call: TRBJ2-3
cdr3_aa: CASSLQGRRTDTQYF
cdr3_nt: TGCGCCAGCAGCTTGCAGGGGAGGCGCACAGATACACAGTATTTT

v_call: TRBV20-1
clone_size: .
cdr3_length: 13
d_call: .
j_call: TRBJ2-7
cdr3_aa: CSATGDSSYEQYF
cdr3_nt: TGCAGTGCTACAGGGGACTCCTCCTACGAGCAGTACTTC

v_call: TRBV7-9
clone_size: .
cdr3_length: 15
d_call: .
j_call: TRBJ1-4
cdr3_aa: CASSLSEQPNEKLFF
cdr3_nt: TGTGCCAGCAGCCTGTCGGAACAGCCTAATGAAAAACTGTTTTTT

v_call: TRBV27
clone_size: .
cdr3_length: 13
d_call: TRBD2
j_call: TRBJ2-5
cdr3_aa: CASSQGTTQTQYF
cdr3_nt: TGTGCCAGCAGTCAAGGGACTACCCAGACCCAGTACTTC

v_call: TRBV29-1
clone_size: .
cdr3_length: 14
d_call: .
j_call: TRBJ2-7
cdr3_aa: CSVEGPGQTYEQYF
cdr3_nt: TGCAGCGTTGAAGGGCCAGGACAAACCTACGAGCAGTACTTC

v_call: TRBV7-3
clone_size: .
cdr3_length: 14
d_call: .
j_call: TRBJ2-3
cdr3_aa: CASSYQGTGDTQYF
cdr3_nt: TGTGCCAGCAGCTACCAGGGAACCGGGGATACGCAGTATTTT

v_call: TRBV11-3
clone_size: few
cdr3_length: 16
d_call: .
j_call: TRBJ2-5
cdr3_aa: CASSPQQGGRQETQYF
cdr3_nt: TGTGCCAGCAGCCCACAACAGGGGGGGAGACAAGAGACCCAGTACTTC

v_call: TRBV6-5
clone_size: few
cdr3_length: 15
d_call: TRBD1
j_call: TRBJ2-7
cdr3_aa: CASSKRTGGFAEQYF
cdr3_nt: TGTGCCAGTAGTAAACGGACAGGGGGATTTGCCGAGCAGTACTTC

v_call: TRBV5-6
clone_size: few
cdr3_length: 16
d_call: TRBD1
j_call: TRBJ1-1
cdr3_aa: CASSPDRGRKNTEAFF
cdr3_nt: TGTGCCAGCAGCCCGGACAGGGGAAGAAAAAACACTGAAGCTTTCTTT

v_call: TRBV18
clone_size: .
cdr3_length: 16
d_call: .
j_call: TRBJ2-7
cdr3_aa: CASSPNSRQASHEQYF
cdr3_nt: TGTGCCAGCTCACCCAATTCGAGACAGGCGTCACACGAGCAGTACTTC

v_call: TRBV5-8
clone_size: .
cdr3_length: 15
d_call: .
j_call: TRBJ1-2
cdr3_aa: CASSLGIGALYGYTF
cdr3_nt: TGTGCCAGCAGCTTGGGGATTGGCGCACTCTATGGCTACACCTTC

v_call: TRBV20-1
clone_size: .
cdr3_length: 14
d_call: .
j_call: TRBJ1-3
cdr3_aa: CSARDGGPGNTIYF
cdr3_nt: TGCAGTGCTAGAGATGGGGGGCCTGGAAACACCATATATTTT

v_call: TRBV7-9
clone_size: .
cdr3_length: 13
d_call: TRBD1
j_call: TRBJ1-2
cdr3_aa: CASSLGQGSGEAF
cdr3_nt: TGTGCCAGCAGCCTAGGACAGGGTTCCGGGGAAGCCTTC

v_call: TRBV4-1
clone_size: .
cdr3_length: 15
d_call: .
j_call: TRBJ1-1
cdr3_aa: CASSQDWVGSSGAFF
cdr3_nt: TGCGCCAGCAGCCAAGATTGGGTGGGGAGTTCCGGAGCTTTCTTT

v_call: TRBV6-6
clone_size: .
cdr3_length: 13
d_call: .
j_call: TRBJ1-1
cdr3_aa: CASRLQMNTEAFF
cdr3_nt: TGTGCCAGCAGACTCCAGATGAACACTGAAGCTTTCTTT

v_call: TRBV10-3
clone_size: once
cdr3_length: 11
d_call: .
j_call: TRBJ1-2
cdr3_aa: CAISELKGYTF
cdr3_nt: TGTGCCATCAGTGAGTTAAAAGGCTACACCTTC

v_call: TRBV5-5
clone_size: few
cdr3_length: 15
d_call: .
j_call: TRBJ2-6
cdr3_aa: CASSLGQTGANVLTF
cdr3_nt: TGTGCCAGCAGCTTGGGACAGACTGGGGCCAACGTCCTGACTTTC

v_call: TRBV10-3
clone_size: few
cdr3_length: 18
d_call: TRBD1
j_call: TRBJ2-2
cdr3_aa: CAISESIARDRVAGELFF
cdr3_nt: TGTGCCATCAGTGAGTCGATCGCCCGGGACAGGGTCGCCGGGGAGCTGTTTTTT

v_call: TRBV5-1
clone_size: .
cdr3_length: 16
d_call: .
j_call: TRBJ2-3
cdr3_aa: CASSLEGGARTDTQYF
cdr3_nt: TGCGCCAGCAGCTTGGAAGGGGGGGCCCGCACAGATACGCAGTATTTT

v_call: TRBV4-2
clone_size: .
cdr3_length: 18
d_call: TRBD2
j_call: TRBJ2-5
cdr3_aa: CASSQDSAGGTPGETQYF
cdr3_nt: TGTGCCAGCAGCCAAGATTCAGCGGGGGGGACCCCGGGAGAGACCCAGTACTTC

v_call: TRBV6-2/TRBV6-3
clone_size: .
cdr3_length: 20
d_call: TRBD1
j_call: TRBJ1-1
cdr3_aa: CASSYSSGQGASWGNTEAFF
cdr3_nt: TGTGCCAGCAGTTACTCGTCTGGCCAGGGGGCTAGTTGGGGGAACACTGAAGCTTTCTTT

v_call: TRBV28
clone_size: few
cdr3_length: 16
d_call: TRBD1
j_call: TRBJ2-5
cdr3_aa: CASSAMDRAGHETQYF
cdr3_nt: TGTGCCAGCAGTGCAATGGACAGGGCAGGCCACGAGACCCAGTACTTC

v_call: TRBV3-1
clone_size: .
cdr3_length: 13
d_call: TRBD1
j_call: TRBJ1-1
cdr3_aa: CASKQGGGTEAFF
cdr3_nt: TGTGCCAGCAAGCAGGGGGGTGGGACTGAAGCTTTCTTT

v_call: TRBV20-1
clone_size: .
cdr3_length: 11
d_call: .
j_call: TRBJ1-2
cdr3_aa: CSARVGQAGTF
cdr3_nt: TGCAGTGCTAGAGTAGGGCAGGCCGGCACCTTC

v_call: TRBV20-1
clone_size: .
cdr3_length: 16
d_call: TRBD1
j_call: TRBJ2-3
cdr3_aa: CSAREVRTGSTDTQYF
cdr3_nt: TGCAGTGCTAGAGAAGTCCGGACAGGTAGCACAGATACGCAGTATTTT

v_call: TRBV20-1
clone_size: .
cdr3_length: 15
d_call: TRBD2
j_call: TRBJ2-1
cdr3_aa: CSARKGSGGADEQFF
cdr3_nt: TGCAGTGCAAGGAAGGGTAGCGGGGGGGCCGACGAGCAGTTCTTC

v_call: TRBV6-1
clone_size: once
cdr3_length: 14
d_call: .
j_call: TRBJ2-1
cdr3_aa: CASSPGHASNEQFF
cdr3_nt: TGTGCCAGCAGTCCGGGACATGCGTCGAATGAGCAGTTCTTC

v_call: TRBV4-2
clone_size: .
cdr3_length: 14
d_call: .
j_call: TRBJ1-2
cdr3_aa: CASSQDPETHGYTF
cdr3_nt: TGTGCCAGCAGCCAAGACCCCGAGACACATGGCTACACCTTC

v_call: TRBV5-1
clone_size: few
cdr3_length: 14
d_call: .
j_call: TRBJ2-3
cdr3_aa: CASSLARDTDTQYF
cdr3_nt: TGCGCCAGCAGCTTGGCCCGGGACACAGATACGCAGTATTTT

v_call: TRBV5-1
clone_size: .
cdr3_length: 17
d_call: .
j_call: TRBJ2-3
cdr3_aa: CASSLGYGSSPPDTQYF
cdr3_nt: TGCGCCAGCAGCTTGGGGTACGGCAGTTCCCCACCAGATACGCAGTATTTT

v_call: TRBV21-1
clone_size: few
cdr3_length: 14
d_call: .
j_call: TRBJ2-7
cdr3_aa: CASMGQGDTYEQYF
cdr3_nt: TGTGCCAGCATGGGACAGGGGGACACCTACGAGCAGTACTTC

v_call: TRBV5-1
clone_size: .
cdr3_length: 15
d_call: .
j_call: TRBJ2-1
cdr3_aa: CASSLVAQGYNEQFF
cdr3_nt: TGCGCCAGCAGCTTAGTAGCTCAGGGGTACAATGAGCAGTTCTTC

v_call: TRBV5-5
clone_size: .
cdr3_length: 16
d_call: TRBD1
j_call: TRBJ1-5
cdr3_aa: CASSLVWTGGFQPQHF
cdr3_nt: TGTGCCAGCAGCTTGGTTTGGACAGGGGGCTTTCAGCCCCAGCATTTT

v_call: TRBV3-1
clone_size: .
cdr3_length: 14
d_call: .
j_call: TRBJ1-4
cdr3_aa: CASSQGIVREKLFF
cdr3_nt: TGTGCCAGCAGCCAAGGGATTGTAAGGGAAAAACTGTTTTTT

v_call: TRBV20-1
clone_size: .
cdr3_length: 12
d_call: .
j_call: TRBJ2-7
cdr3_aa: CSATWDGYEQYF
cdr3_nt: TGCAGTGCTACTTGGGACGGATACGAGCAGTACTTC

v_call: TRBV10-3
clone_size: few
cdr3_length: 16
d_call: TRBD2
j_call: TRBJ2-3
cdr3_aa: CAIKDGAGGITDTQYF
cdr3_nt: TGTGCCATCAAAGACGGAGCGGGGGGAATCACAGATACGCAGTATTTT

v_call: TRBV3-1
clone_size: .
cdr3_length: 16
d_call: .
j_call: TRBJ2-1
cdr3_aa: CASSQRFGASYNEQFF
cdr3_nt: TGTGCCAGCAGCCAGAGGTTTGGGGCCTCCTACAATGAGCAGTTCTTC

v_call: TRBV9
clone_size: .
cdr3_length: 19
d_call: TRBD1
j_call: TRBJ1-6
cdr3_aa: CASSVSIFIETGDVSPLHF
cdr3_nt: TGTGCCAGCAGCGTATCAATTTTTATTGAGACAGGGGACGTCTCACCCCTCCACTTT

v_call: TRBV11-2
clone_size: .
cdr3_length: 13
d_call: TRBD2
j_call: TRBJ2-5
cdr3_aa: CASSLDWEGTSYF
cdr3_nt: TGTGCCAGCAGCTTAGATTGGGAGGGGACCAGCTACTTC

v_call: TRBV20-1
clone_size: few
cdr3_length: 15
d_call: TRBD2
j_call: TRBJ2-3
cdr3_aa: CSAFPSGGAVDTQYF
cdr3_nt: TGCAGTGCTTTCCCTAGCGGGGGGGCCGTGGATACGCAGTATTTT